What follows are 26 T cell receptor beta chains derived from one specimen sequenced in a study of T cell responses to AZD1222 COVID-19 vaccine. The assay was immunoSEQ multiplex PCR, and TCRdb's table has in-frame clones only and misses some. Among over 100,000 clones listed, about 90% were seen once. The sample was peripheral blood, taken on day 0 of AZD1222 vaccination. These receptors were collected from an adult in good health.

In its sample, this clone ranks as medium-sized. This rearrangement joins TRBV5-1 to TRBJ2-1, with D unclear. CDR3 length: 14 residues. Germline V CDR1 and CDR2: SGHRS, YFSETQ. The V end was cut by 4 bases, the J end by 5 bases, with 13 bases between. The CDR3 loop is CASSDYGPNNEQFF. For the CDR3, the DNA is TGCGCCAGCAGCGATTACGGACCAAACAATGAGCAGTTCTTC.

This clone came up a few times. The V and J genes are TRBV25-1 and TRBJ2-5; D gene unclear. V lost 6 bases and J 5 bases, leaving 13 bases between the germline ends. The CDR3 is 13 residues long. Germline assignment: CDR1 MGHDK and CDR2 SYGVNS. CDR3 protein: CASRPSIGETQYF. CDR3 DNA: TGTGCCAGCAGGCCCTCTATCGGGGAGACCCAGTACTTC.

The chain is built from TRBV10-3 and TRBJ1-5; D is possibly TRBD1 (6 bases). The CDR3 loop spans 14 amino acids. CDR1 is ENHRY, CDR2 SYGVKD, per germline. Trimming stripped 9 bases from V and 0 bases from J, with 12 bases between. CDR3 loop: CAISGAGSNQPQHF. CDR3 nucleotide sequence: TGTGCCATATCAGGGGCGGGTAGCAATCAGCCCCAGCATTTT.

This chain connects TRBV28 to TRBJ1-5, with a weak D call TRBD1 (6 bases). Trimming took 4 bases from V and 5 from J, leaving 12 bases between them. In germline, CDR1 is MDHEN, CDR2 SYDVKM. This CDR3 is built from 14 residues. CDR3 protein: CASSWARGYQPQHF. The CDR3 DNA follows: TGTGCCAGCAGTTGGGCCAGGGGATATCAGCCCCAGCATTTT.

The chain links TRBV28 to TRBJ2-5; D possibly corresponds to TRBD1 (6 bases). In germline, CDR1 is MDHEN, CDR2 SYDVKM. This CDR3 region has 13 residues. Trimming shortened V by 4 bases and J by 7 bases, and 13 bases separated the two germline ends. CDR3 DNA sequence: TGTGCCAGCAGTTCGACAGGCCGGCGGACCCAGTACTTC. Amino acid sequence: CASSSTGRRTQYF.

This chain joins TRBV30 and TRBJ2-7; possible D gene TRBD1, 5 bases. The CDR3 is 13 residues long. V shed 3 bases and J shed 1 base, with 10 bases lying between them. Germline CDR1 reads GTSNPN; CDR2 reads SVGIG (reference sequence). This CDR3 reads CAWRTETSYEQYF. In DNA, the CDR3 is TGTGCCTGGAGGACAGAAACTTCCTACGAGCAGTACTTC.

This sequence joins TRBV15 and TRBJ1-2, with 7 nucleotides matching TRBD1. The CDR3 is made up of 15 amino acids. Germline assignment: CDR1 LNHNV and CDR2 YYDKDF (reference sequence). V lost 4 bases to trimming and J lost 2 bases; unmatched junction nucleotides: 7. CDR3 protein: CATSTLLTGNYGYTF. In DNA form, the CDR3 reads TGTGCCACCAGCACCTTACTGACAGGGAACTATGGCTACACCTTC.

CDR3 amino acids: CASSLYEKLFF. CDR3 DNA sequence: TGTGCCAGCAGTCTCTATGAAAAACTGTTTTTT. This chain links TRBV28 with TRBJ1-4; unclear D gene. Trimming removed 5 bases at V and 6 bases at J, with 4 bases between. This CDR3 comprises 11 residues. CDR1 is MDHEN and CDR2 is SYDVKM in the germline V gene.

The rearrangement joins TRBV11-2 to TRBJ1-1; no reliable D call. V was trimmed by 1 base and J by 5 bases, leaving 11 bases between them. The CDR3 covers 14 residues. Per germline, CDR1 SGHAT and CDR2 FQNNGV. CDR3 in amino acids: CASSLAVTGTEAFF. CDR3 in DNA: TGTGCCAGCAGCTTAGCTGTAACGGGTACTGAAGCTTTCTTT.

The chain employs TRBV15 and TRBJ1-6; a weak D match, TRBD1 (6 bases). The length of the CDR3 is 14 residues. The germline V gene has CDR1 LNHNV and CDR2 YYDKDF (reference sequence). V dropped 1 base and J dropped 8 bases, with 9 bases sitting between them. CDR3 in amino acids: CATSRGSGDSPLHF. The DNA for the CDR3 is TGTGCCACCAGCAGAGGATCAGGGGATTCACCCCTCCACTTT.

V and J are TRBV19 and TRBJ1-6; 8 bases align to TRBD1. CDR1 is LNHDA and CDR2 is SQIVND in the germline V gene (reference sequence). CDR3 length: 14 amino acids. Trimming removed 3 bases from V and 9 bases from J; junction bases left unmatched: 4. CDR3 region: CASSIQGALSPLHF. In DNA, the CDR3 is TGTGCCAGTAGTATTCAGGGGGCGCTTTCACCCCTCCACTTT.

The chain uses TRBV19 and TRBJ1-5; TRBD1 aligns across 8 bases. Germline lookup yields CDR1 LNHDA and CDR2 SQIVND (reference sequence). The CDR3 spans 14 residues. V lost 6 bases to trimming and J lost 7 bases; unmatched junction nucleotides: 8. CDR3 in DNA: TGTGCCAGTAGAAGGGGGCAGGGGGCACAGCCCCAGCATTTT. It is translated as CASRRGQGAQPQHF.

The chain joins TRBV11-3 to TRBJ2-2, with D hard to call. Trimming took off 1 base at V and 3 bases at J, with 6 bases between the two ends. This CDR3 has 14 amino acids. From germline, CDR1 is SGHNT and CDR2 YENEEA. The chain's CDR3 is CASSLGQDTGELFF. CDR3 bases: TGTGCCAGCAGCTTAGGGCAGGACACCGGGGAGCTGTTTTTT. The complete variable domain, with remaining parts taken from reference TRBV11-3 and TRBJ2-2, reads EAGVVQSPRYKIIEKKQPVAFWCNPISGHNTLYWYLQNLGQGPELLIRYENEEAVDDSQLPKDRFSAERLKGVDSTLKIQPAELGDSAVYLCASSLGQDTGELFFGEGSRLTVL.

The chain employs TRBV21-1 and TRBJ2-1; the D segment call TRBD2 is taken from the table without a DNA check. TRBV21-1 is a recognized pseudogene. The CDR3 extends over 15 amino acids. The CDR3 region is CASSKAELTYNEQFF. The DNA of the CDR3 is TGTGCCAGCAGCAAAGCGGAACTAACCTACAATGAGCAGTTCTTC.

V gene TRBV28 combines with J gene TRBJ2-7; TRBD1 aligns across 8 bases. The trim removed 5 bases at V and 7 bases at J, leaving 4 bases unmatched. The CDR3 contains 12 residues. Germline V lookup: CDR1 MDHEN, CDR2 SYDVKM. The CDR3: CASSLRGREQYF. For the CDR3, the DNA is TGTGCCAGCAGTCTCAGGGGGCGGGAGCAGTACTTC. Looking up the rest from reference TRBV28 and TRBJ2-7 gives the full variable domain: DVKVTQSSRYLVKRTGEKVFLECVQDMDHENMFWYRQDPGLGLRLIYFSYDVKMKEKGDIPEGYSVSREKKERFSLILESASTNQTSMYLCASSLRGREQYFGPGTRLTVT.

CDR3 DNA sequence: TGTGCCAGCAGCCAAGAAGGAGGGGGGCAAGAGACCCAGTACTTC. Translation gives CASSQEGGGQETQYF. The V gene is TRBV3-1 (or the pseudogene TRBV3-2), the J gene TRBJ2-5; D may match TRBD1 or TRBD2 (6 bases each). The germline gives CDR1 LGHDT, CDR2 YNNKEL (reference sequence). The CDR3 spans 15 residues. V was trimmed by 0 bases and J by 2 bases, leaving 10 bases between them.

This clone has a single count. V is TRBV11-2 and J is TRBJ2-2, with TRBD2 as a possible D gene (6 bases). This CDR3 region has 18 residues. The V gene lost 4 bases and the J gene lost 8 bases, with 26 bases spanning the gap. CDR1 is SGHAT, CDR2 FQNNGV, per germline. CDR3 sequence: CASSSRRESGTLIGELFF. DNA of the CDR3: TGTGCCAGCAGCTCCCGGCGGGAATCCGGGACCCTCATAGGGGAGCTGTTTTTT.

The chain uses TRBV7-8 and TRBJ2-5; tentatively, D is TRBD2 (5 bases). Per the germline V gene, CDR1 is SGHVS and CDR2 is FQNEAQ. This CDR3 comprises 13 residues. V dropped 5 bases and J dropped 4 bases, with 11 bases sitting between them. The DNA for the CDR3 is TGTGCCAGCAGCCGCGGACTTTCAGAGACCCAGTACTTC. This encodes CASSRGLSETQYF.

The chain carries TRBV28 and TRBJ2-1, with D possibly matching TRBD1 (5 bases). The CDR3 loop spans 13 amino acids. The germline V and J ends were trimmed by 4 bases and 7 bases, with 11 bases remaining between them. Germline values: CDR1 MDHEN, CDR2 SYDVKM. The CDR3 coding sequence is TGTGCCAGCAGTTCGGGCAGGGTTAATGAGCAGTTCTTC. Translation: CASSSGRVNEQFF. The variable domain in full, completed from reference TRBV28 and TRBJ2-1, reads DVKVTQSSRYLVKRTGEKVFLECVQDMDHENMFWYRQDPGLGLRLIYFSYDVKMKEKGDIPEGYSVSREKKERFSLILESASTNQTSMYLCASSSGRVNEQFFGPGTRLTVL.

The chain joins TRBV5-5 to TRBJ1-6; D perhaps matches TRBD1 (6 bases). V dropped 0 bases and J dropped 8 bases, with 9 bases sitting between them. The CDR3 covers 14 residues. Germline assignment: CDR1 SGHKS and CDR2 YYEKEE (reference sequence). CDR3 in amino acids: CASSLGGGDSPLHF. The CDR3 DNA reads TGTGCCAGCAGCTTGGGAGGGGGAGATTCACCCCTCCACTTT.

This chain connects TRBV7-2 to TRBJ2-1; TRBD1 matches 7 bases. This CDR3 contains 15 residues. After removal of 5 bases from V and 1 base from J, the junction contained 5 bases not matched to a gene. Germline V gene data show CDR1 as SGHTA and CDR2 as FQGNSA. The DNA of the CDR3 is TGTGCCAGCAGCCAAACCAGGGGGTCCTACAATGAGCAGTTCTTC. This sequence encodes CASSQTRGSYNEQFF. The full variable domain, completed using reference TRBV7-2 and TRBJ2-1, is GAGVSQSPSNKVTEKGKDVELRCDPISGHTALYWYRQSLGQGLEFLIYFQGNSAPDKSGLPSDRFSAERTGGSVSTLTIQRTQQEDSAVYLCASSQTRGSYNEQFFGPGTRLTVL.

The gene calls are TRBV6-1 and TRBJ2-7; perhaps TRBD1 as D (6 bases). The CDR3 is made up of 16 amino acids. Trimming left V 4 bases short and J 3 bases short, with 19 bases between. Germline CDR1 and CDR2: MNHNS and SASEGT. CDR3 DNA: TGTGCCAGCAGTGTCTCCACAGGGTTTTCAGGCTACGAGCAGTACTTC. Translating it yields CASSVSTGFSGYEQYF.

Comment on this clone: The sample holds other DNA sequences that translate to the same CDR3. V is TRBV20-1 and J is TRBJ1-1, with D hard to call. There are 11 residues in the CDR3. CDR1 and CDR2 from the germline V gene are DFQATT and SNEGSKA (reference sequence). With 3 bases removed from V and 1 base from J, the gap between germline ends came to 3 bases. The chain's CDR3 is CSARRNTEAFF. The CDR3 DNA follows: TGCAGTGCTAGGAGGAACACTGAAGCTTTCTTT.

The chain couples TRBV6-6 to TRBJ2-1; possible D gene TRBD1, 7 bases. The CDR3 spans 20 residues. V was clipped by 5 bases and J by 1 base, with 27 bases between them. CDR1 MNHNY and CDR2 SVGAGI come from the germline V gene (reference sequence). CDR3 amino acids: CASSPLTGVGGPGSYNEQFF. In DNA form, the CDR3 reads TGTGCCAGCAGTCCCCTAACAGGGGTCGGGGGCCCTGGTTCCTACAATGAGCAGTTCTTC.

CDR3: CASSIAQGSTNEKLFF. The CDR3 DNA reads TGTGCCAGTAGTATCGCACAGGGTTCAACTAATGAAAAACTGTTTTTT. J is TRBJ1-4 and V is TRBV19; D is perhaps TRBD1 (6 bases). This CDR3 is built from 16 residues. V was trimmed by 3 bases and J by 0 bases, leaving 11 bases between them. Germline V lookup: CDR1 LNHDA, CDR2 SQIVND (reference sequence).

CDR3 sequence: CASSQSPTLSYEQYF. The CDR3, as DNA: TGTGCCAGCAGCCAAAGTCCGACACTTTCCTACGAGCAGTACTTC. This sequence joins TRBV3-1 (or the pseudogene TRBV3-2) and TRBJ2-7; D is uncertain. The V gene lost 2 bases and the J gene lost 1 base, with 12 bases spanning the gap. Germline assignment: CDR1 LGHDT and CDR2 YNNKEL (reference sequence). The CDR3 sequence is 15 residues long.